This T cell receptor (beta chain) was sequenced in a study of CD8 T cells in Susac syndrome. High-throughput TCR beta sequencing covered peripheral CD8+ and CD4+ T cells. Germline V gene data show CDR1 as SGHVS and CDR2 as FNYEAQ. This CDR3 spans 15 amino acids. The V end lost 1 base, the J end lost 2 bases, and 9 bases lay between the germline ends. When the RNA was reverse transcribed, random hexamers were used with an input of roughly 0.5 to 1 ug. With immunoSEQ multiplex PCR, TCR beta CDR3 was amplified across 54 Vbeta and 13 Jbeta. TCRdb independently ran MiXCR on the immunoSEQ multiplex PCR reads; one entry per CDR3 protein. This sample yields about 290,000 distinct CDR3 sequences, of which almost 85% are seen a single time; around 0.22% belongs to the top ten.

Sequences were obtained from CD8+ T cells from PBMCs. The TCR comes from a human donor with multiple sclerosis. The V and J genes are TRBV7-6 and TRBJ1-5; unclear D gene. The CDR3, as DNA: TGTGCCAGCAGCTTAGACGCTCTGGGCAATCAGCCCCAGCATTTT. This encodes CASSLDALGNQPQHF.